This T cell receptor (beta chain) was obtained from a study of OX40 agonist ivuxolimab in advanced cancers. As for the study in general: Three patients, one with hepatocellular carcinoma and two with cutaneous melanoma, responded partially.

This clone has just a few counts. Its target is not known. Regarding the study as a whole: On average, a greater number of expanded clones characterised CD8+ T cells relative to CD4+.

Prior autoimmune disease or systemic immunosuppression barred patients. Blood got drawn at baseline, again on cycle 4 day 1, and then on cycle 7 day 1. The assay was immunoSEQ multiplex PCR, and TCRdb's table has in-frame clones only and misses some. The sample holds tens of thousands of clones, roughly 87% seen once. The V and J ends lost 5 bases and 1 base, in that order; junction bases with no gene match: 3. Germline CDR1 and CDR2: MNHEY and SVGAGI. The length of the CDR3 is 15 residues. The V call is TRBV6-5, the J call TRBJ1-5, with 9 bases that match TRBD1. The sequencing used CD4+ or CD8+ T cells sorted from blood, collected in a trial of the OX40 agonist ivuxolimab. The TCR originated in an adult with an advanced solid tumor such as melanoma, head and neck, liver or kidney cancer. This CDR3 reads CASSGTGQSNQPQHF. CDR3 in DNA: TGTGCCAGCAGTGGGACAGGGCAAAGCAATCAGCCCCAGCATTTT.